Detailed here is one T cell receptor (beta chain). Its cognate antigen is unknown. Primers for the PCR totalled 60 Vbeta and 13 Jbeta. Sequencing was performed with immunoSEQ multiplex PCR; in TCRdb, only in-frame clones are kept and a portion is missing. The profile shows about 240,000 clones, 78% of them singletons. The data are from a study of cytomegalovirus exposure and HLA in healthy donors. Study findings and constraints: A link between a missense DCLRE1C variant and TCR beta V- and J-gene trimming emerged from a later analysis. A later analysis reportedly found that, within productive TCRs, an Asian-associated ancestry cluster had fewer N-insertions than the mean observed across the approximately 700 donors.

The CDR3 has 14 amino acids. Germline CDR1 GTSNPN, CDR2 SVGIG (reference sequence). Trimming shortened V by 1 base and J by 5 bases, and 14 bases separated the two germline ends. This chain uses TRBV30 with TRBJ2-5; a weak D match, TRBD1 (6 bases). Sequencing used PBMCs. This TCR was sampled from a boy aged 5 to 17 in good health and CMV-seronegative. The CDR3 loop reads CAWSAARGGETQYF. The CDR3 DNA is TGTGCCTGGAGTGCAGCCAGGGGTGGTGAGACCCAGTACTTC.